Listed below are T cell receptor beta chains from one sample, sequenced in a study of T cell responses to AZD1222 COVID-19 vaccine. Produced via immunoSEQ multiplex PCR; TCRdb's table is partial and in-frame only. The table shows roughly 150,000 clones, with approximately 90% occurring only once. The input for sequencing was peripheral blood, taken 28 days after the second AZD1222 dose. These receptors were collected from an adult who received the AZD1222 COVID-19 vaccine. The CDR3 runs from the conserved cysteine through the conserved F or W. The D gene is left open where the match is weak. Some rows mark clone size as missing; the rest say once, few, many or name a class of expanded clone.

.,TRBD2,TRBJ2-1,TRBV10-3,TGTGCCATCAGCTCGACTAGCGGGGCCTACAATGAGCAGTTCTTC,CAISSTSGAYNEQFF
once,.,TRBJ1-1,TRBV7-9,TGTGCCAGCAGCTCCGGGGGGGTGAACACTGAAGCTTTCTTT,CASSSGGVNTEAFF
.,TRBD1,TRBJ1-2,TRBV11-2,TGTGCCAGCAGCTTAGTATGGCGGGACAGGGGAAGAGACTATGGCTACACCTTC,CASSLVWRDRGRDYGYTF
few,.,TRBJ2-2,TRBV6-5,TGTGCCAGCAGTTATCTCGACAGGCTGGGCGGGGAGCTGTTTTTT,CASSYLDRLGGELFF
.,TRBD1,TRBJ2-7,TRBV29-1,TGCAGCGTTGAACACGGACAGGGGCGGGAGCAGTACTTC,CSVEHGQGREQYF
.,TRBD1,TRBJ1-2,TRBV5-1,TGCGCCAGCAGCTTAAGGGACAGCGCGTTTCCCCACTATGGCTACACCTTC,CASSLRDSAFPHYGYTF
.,TRBD1,TRBJ2-7,TRBV4-1,TGCGCCAGCAGCCGATCCCGGGACAGTAATTACGAGCAGTACTTT,CASSRSRDSNYEQYF
.,TRBD1,TRBJ1-2,TRBV27,TGTGCCAGCAGTTTAGGCTCGGGACAGGGGCAGGGTGGCTACACCTTC,CASSLGSGQGQGGYTF
.,.,TRBJ1-5,TRBV28,TGTGCCACCAGCCGGGCGGGACAGCCCCAGCATTTT,CATSRAGQPQHF
.,.,TRBJ2-7,TRBV5-1,TGCGCCAGCAGCTTGGGGGACACCTCCTACGAGCAGTACTTC,CASSLGDTSYEQYF
.,.,TRBJ1-1,TRBV14,TGTGCCAGCAGCCATCCTGGACAGCTAATGAACACTGAAGCTTTCTTT,CASSHPGQLMNTEAFF
.,.,TRBJ2-3,TRBV5-1,TGCGCCAGCAGCTTGGGGGAGGTTGGCCCCTATACGCAGTATTTT,CASSLGEVGPYTQYF
.,TRBD2,TRBJ2-1,TRBV10-3,TGTGCCATCAACCTGGGACTAGCGGGAGAAGTTAATGAGCAGTTCTTC,CAINLGLAGEVNEQFF
.,TRBD1,TRBJ2-1,TRBV19,TGTGCCAGTACCTCCGGGACAGGGTTTTTAAAGGGGTACAATGAGCAGTTCTTC,CASTSGTGFLKGYNEQFF
.,TRBD2,TRBJ2-7,TRBV3-1/TRBV3-2,TGTGCCAGCAGCCGATTAGGGACTAACTCCTACGAGCAGTACTTC,CASSRLGTNSYEQYF
.,TRBD1,TRBJ2-2,TRBV2,TGTGCCAGCATCGGGACAGGGGGCACCGGGGAGCTGTTTTTT,CASIGTGGTGELFF
.,.,TRBJ2-7,TRBV9,TGTGCCAGCAGCACGTCAGGGATCTCCTACGAGCAGTACTTC,CASSTSGISYEQYF
.,.,TRBJ1-1,TRBV2,TGTGCCAGCAGTGAAGTTTGGGGCAGCACTGAAGCTTTCTTT,CASSEVWGSTEAFF
.,TRBD1,TRBJ1-5,TRBV18,TGTGCCAGCTCAGGACAGGGAAACAATCAGCCCCAGCATTTT,CASSGQGNNQPQHF
.,TRBD2,TRBJ2-3,TRBV4-2,TGTGCCAGCAGCCAAGATCGCGGTGTTAGCGGGAAGATGACAGATACGCAGTATTTT,CASSQDRGVSGKMTDTQYF
.,.,TRBJ1-1,TRBV2,TGTGCCAGCAGGGAACCCCTAACGGGCACTGAAGCTTTCTTT,CASREPLTGTEAFF
.,.,TRBJ1-1,TRBV7-8,TGTGCCAGCAGCTTAGAGACGACGATCCACACTGAAGCTTTCTTT,CASSLETTIHTEAFF
.,.,TRBJ1-2,TRBV7-6,TGTGCCAGCAGCTTACGAGGGGATCCCCGTTATGGCTACACCTTC,CASSLRGDPRYGYTF
.,.,TRBJ2-2,TRBV6-5,TGTGCCGTCACCGGGCCCCTGGGCGCCGGGGAGCTGTTTTTT,CAVTGPLGAGELFF
.,.,TRBJ1-3,TRBV6-5,TGTGCCACGGGGACGAACTCTGGAAACACCATATATTTT,CATGTNSGNTIYF
few,.,TRBJ1-3,TRBV6-4,TGTGCCAGCAGTGACGGGACCGAGGCTGGAAACACCATATATTTT,CASSDGTEAGNTIYF
.,TRBD2,TRBJ2-1,TRBV19,TGTGCCAGTACCCCCGGACTAGCGGGGAGTTACAATGAGCAGTTCTTC,CASTPGLAGSYNEQFF
.,.,TRBJ1-2,TRBV9,TGTGCCAGCAGCTCCAGGGGCTACACCTTC,CASSSRGYTF
.,.,TRBJ1-2,TRBV29-1,TGCAGCGTAGGTGAATACAGGAGTAACTATGGCTACACCTTC,CSVGEYRSNYGYTF
few,.,TRBJ1-1,TRBV7-9,TGTGCCAGCAGCTCAACAGGAGGGAAGACTGAAGCTTTCTTT,CASSSTGGKTEAFF
.,TRBD1,TRBJ2-5,TRBV7-2,TGTGCCAGCAGCTTGGGAAGGGGGACAGGGGAAGAGACCCAGTACTTC,CASSLGRGTGEETQYF
.,TRBD1,TRBJ1-2,TRBV24-1,TGTGCCACCAGTGATGGGACAGGGGGCGCCTATGGCTACACCTTC,CATSDGTGGAYGYTF
.,TRBD2,TRBJ2-3,TRBV5-6,TGTGCCAGCAGCTTGGGTCTTAGCGGGGCCTCAAGGGGTACGCAGTATTTT,CASSLGLSGASRGTQYF
.,TRBD2,TRBJ2-3,TRBV5-6,TGTGCCAGCAGACACCAGCCGGGACTACATACCCCGGATACGCAGTATTTT,CASRHQPGLHTPDTQYF
.,TRBD1,TRBJ1-2,TRBV6-5,TGTGCCAGCAGACGGGGACAGGGGGCGCTTCTTGGCTACACCTTC,CASRRGQGALLGYTF
.,.,TRBJ1-4,TRBV15,TGTGCCACCAGCAGGGGGGACGGTACTAATGAAAAACTGTTTTTT,CATSRGDGTNEKLFF
.,.,TRBJ2-7,TRBV2,TGTGCCAGCAGTTATCAAGCGGATTCATCCTACGAGCAGTACTTC,CASSYQADSSYEQYF
.,.,TRBJ2-1,TRBV19,TGTGCCAGTAGTATAGGTCAGGCCCGAGCTTACAATGAGCAGTTCTTC,CASSIGQARAYNEQFF
once,.,TRBJ2-5,TRBV7-8,TGTGCCAGCAGCCCAACTGGAGCGGGCCTACAAGAGACCCAGTACTTC,CASSPTGAGLQETQYF
.,TRBD1,TRBJ2-1,TRBV18,TGTGCCAGCTCGCAACAGGGGGCAATTACATACAATGAGCAGTTCTTC,CASSQQGAITYNEQFF
.,.,TRBJ1-1,TRBV9,TGTGCCAGCAGCGTAGGGACGAGAGACCAGGGGCGAGCTTTCTTT,CASSVGTRDQGRAFF
.,.,TRBJ1-1,TRBV2,TGTGCCAGCACTTCGGGGGTGAGAACTGAAGCTTTCTTT,CASTSGVRTEAFF
.,.,TRBJ2-5,TRBV10-1,TGCGCCAGCAGTTGTAGGACAGACATAGAAGAGACCCAGTACTTC,CASSCRTDIEETQYF
.,TRBD2,TRBJ2-2,TRBV7-8,TGTGCCAGCAGCAAACTAGCGGGTCGTACCGGGGAGCTGTTTTTT,CASSKLAGRTGELFF
.,.,TRBJ1-2,TRBV27,TGTGCCAGCGCACGGGGACCTAACTATGGCTACACCTTC,CASARGPNYGYTF